This T cell receptor beta chain was sequenced in a study of early T cells in non-severe SARS-CoV-2 infection. About the study: From unsorted whole blood, bulk RNA was sequenced, and the chains remained unpaired.

As part of library construction, unique molecular identifiers were attached to individual cDNA molecules. TCRdb fed the 5' RACE reads into MiXCR, producing one record per CDR3 protein. There are 50,000 to 60,000 distinct CDR3 sequences in the sample; approximately 7.7% occur only once, and about 3.3% lies in the top ten. Study-wide findings and caveats: There was a bias toward anti-spike CD8 responses in VDJdb matching, which missed private and CD4 specificities.

This clonotype has a count of ten or more. Its specificity is not known. The V gene lost 3 bases and the J gene lost 7 bases, with 13 bases spanning the gap. Per germline, CDR1 DFQATT and CDR2 SNEGSKA (reference sequence). This CDR3 is built from 13 residues. Material: whole blood. This TCR was sampled from an adult who was a healthcare worker with PCR-confirmed SARS-CoV-2 infection or an uninfected control (not recorded which). This chain uses TRBV20-1 with TRBJ2-1, with D possibly matching TRBD2 (6 bases). The CDR3 coding sequence is TGCAGTGCTAGGGCGACTAGGACGAATGAGCAGTTCTTC. The encoded protein is CSARATRTNEQFF.